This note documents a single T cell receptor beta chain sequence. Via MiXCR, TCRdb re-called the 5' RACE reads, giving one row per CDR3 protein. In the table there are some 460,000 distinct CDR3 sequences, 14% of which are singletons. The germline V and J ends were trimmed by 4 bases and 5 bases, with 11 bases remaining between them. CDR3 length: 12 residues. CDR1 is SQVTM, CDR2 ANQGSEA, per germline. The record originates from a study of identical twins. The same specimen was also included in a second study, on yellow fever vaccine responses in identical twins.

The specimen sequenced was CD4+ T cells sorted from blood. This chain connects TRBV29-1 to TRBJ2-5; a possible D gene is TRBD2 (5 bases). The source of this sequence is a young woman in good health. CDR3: CSVVRGPETQYF. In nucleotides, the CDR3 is TGCAGCGTTGTTCGGGGTCCGGAGACCCAGTACTTC.